Below, 5 T cell receptor beta chains from the same sample are listed, as sequenced in a study of human T cells and chemical hapten exposure. Time point specified: pre-sensitization, week 0. Described treatment: therapeutic diphenylcyclopropenone sensitization with weekly scalp DPC. TCRdb reanalysed the RACE reads using MiXCR and keeps one entry per CDR3 protein. The table shows 190,000 or so distinct CDR3 sequences, with almost 30% occurring only once. The sequencing used whole blood, collected in connection with sensitization to the hapten diphenylcyclopropenone (DPC). The receptors were sampled from a woman aged 25 to 45 with alopecia areata. Some clones in this sample may be carry-over from other donors' samples.

This clonotype turned up a few times. V is TRBV20-1 and J is TRBJ2-7, with 10 bases lining up with TRBD2. This CDR3 has 12 amino acids. CDR1 DFQATT and CDR2 SNEGSKA come from the germline V gene (reference sequence). Trimming took 5 bases from V and 6 from J; bases not matched to a gene: 4. In DNA form, the CDR3 reads TGCAGTGCTCGAGCGGGGGGGCGCGAGCAGTACTTC. Protein: CSARAGGREQYF.

This chain links TRBV3-1 with TRBJ2-7, with D possibly called TRBD1 or TRBD2 (6 bases each). This CDR3 spans 16 amino acids. V was clipped by 0 bases and J by 3 bases, with 15 bases between them. Germline CDR1 LGHDT, CDR2 YNNKEL (reference sequence). The DNA of the CDR3 is TGTGCCAGCAGCCAAGAGGGGGTACGGGGGCGCTACGAGCAGTACTTC. It yields the protein CASSQEGVRGRYEQYF.

V is TRBV7-2 and J is TRBJ2-5, with D tentatively TRBD2 (5 bases). Germline CDR1 is SGHTA and CDR2 is FQGNSA. The CDR3 is 12 residues long. Trimming pared 5 bases from V and 6 bases from J, leaving 10 bases between. The CDR3 DNA reads as TGTGCCAGCAGCCAGGACTGGAAGACCCAGTACTTC. It codes for CASSQDWKTQYF.

This clonotype was seen more than once but under ten times. The rearrangement joins TRBV7-2 to TRBJ1-3; a weak D match, TRBD1 (5 bases). Germline V gene data show CDR1 as SGHTA and CDR2 as FQGNSA. With 5 bases removed from V and 3 bases from J, the gap between germline ends came to 11 bases. This CDR3 has 14 amino acids. CDR3 DNA sequence: TGTGCCAGCAGCATGGGGGGAGATGGAAACACCATATATTTT. Its translation: CASSMGGDGNTIYF.

The chain uses TRBV27 and TRBJ2-1; D unresolved. The CDR3 is made up of 12 amino acids. Germline lookup yields CDR1 MNHEY and CDR2 SMNVEV (reference sequence). V was trimmed by 0 bases and J by 9 bases, leaving 6 bases between them. CDR3 DNA sequence: TGTGCCAGCAGTTTATCCGGAAGTGAGCAGTTCTTC. It translates to CASSLSGSEQFF.